Included here is one T cell receptor (beta chain) sequence, with context. Its specificity is not known. Germline and junction disagree at one end, which may indicate a read error. This sample is part of a study of cytomegalovirus exposure and HLA in healthy donors. A multiplex PCR was run with 60 Vbeta primers and 13 Jbeta primers. In the original workflow: A later analysis tallied approximately 78 million unique TCR beta chains, roughly 11 million of them shared. Assay used: immunoSEQ multiplex PCR; TCRdb lists only in-frame clones, some missing. The D gene and trimming were derived from the DNA, and the V and J assignments and clone size from that table. The sample contains some 100,000 clones, 76% of which appear only once. Broader study findings: It is likely that the observed cluster of highly shared sequence variants was a sequencing artifact. It was confirmed in vitro that three of the CMV-associated chains were specific for CMV antigens.

The germline gives CDR1 SEHNR, CDR2 FQNEAQ (reference sequence). The CDR3 is 12 residues long. The source material was PBMCs. The clonotype originates from a woman between 45 and 65 years old in good health and CMV-seropositive. The rearrangement links TRBV7-9 to TRBJ2-3; no clear D gene. As DNA, the CDR3 is TGTTCCAGCAGCTTCGGTGGAGATACGCAGTATTTT. As protein: CSSSFGGDTQYF.